The rows below give T cell receptor beta chains drawn from one sample of a study of T cell responses to AZD1222 COVID-19 vaccine. Produced via immunoSEQ multiplex PCR; TCRdb's table is partial and in-frame only. Of about 160,000 clones in the sample, just under 95% were seen once. The sample here was peripheral blood, taken on day 0 of AZD1222 vaccination. These receptor sequences come from an adult in good health. CDR3s include the opening cysteine and the closing phenylalanine or tryptophan. D genes are given only for firm matches. Not all rows give a size; the values are once, few, many and, for expanded clones, a class.

J,size,V,D,DNA,CDR3
TRBJ1-2,NA,TRBV9,TRBD1,TGTGCCAGCAGCCCTCACCAGGGGGCATCCTATGGCTACACCTTC,CASSPHQGASYGYTF
TRBJ2-7,NA,TRBV6-5,TRBD1,TGTGCCAGCCAAAGGGGACAGGGGAGGTACGAGCAGTACTTC,CASQRGQGRYEQYF
TRBJ1-2,NA,TRBV7-2,TRBD1,TGTGCCAGCAGCCCAACGCCGACAACAGGGGGTTATGGCTACACCTTC,CASSPTPTTGGYGYTF
TRBJ1-5,few,TRBV4-1,NA,TGCGCCAGCAGCCAAGAACTTTCGTGGGGGAATCAGCCCCAGCATTTT,CASSQELSWGNQPQHF
TRBJ1-2,NA,TRBV3-1/TRBV3-2,NA,TGTGCCAGCAGCCAACGACAGTCTAACTATGGCTACACCTTC,CASSQRQSNYGYTF
TRBJ2-1,NA,TRBV7-9,TRBD2,TGTGCCAGCAGCTACACTAGCGGGGGGGATGAGTTCTTC,CASSYTSGGDEFF
TRBJ1-4,once,TRBV4-2,NA,TGTGCCAGCAGCCAAGATGGGGGGCTCTACCAAAATGAAAAACTGTTTTTT,CASSQDGGLYQNEKLFF
TRBJ1-4,NA,TRBV25-1,NA,TGTGCCAGCAGTGAGGGACGCCTGAATGAAAAACTGTTTTTT,CASSEGRLNEKLFF
TRBJ1-3,NA,TRBV5-6,NA,TGTGCCAGCTCGCGGGGAATCCCTCCATTCGGAAACACCATATATTTT,CASSRGIPPFGNTIYF
TRBJ1-3,NA,TRBV6-5,NA,TGTGCCAGCAGTTGGGGTCGACCCTCTGGAAACACCATATATTTT,CASSWGRPSGNTIYF
TRBJ2-3,NA,TRBV5-4,TRBD2,TGTGCCAGCAGCTCCCGGGGGGGCGTGGATACGCAGTATTTT,CASSSRGGVDTQYF
TRBJ1-2,NA,TRBV15,NA,TGTGCCACCAGCAGTACCGGTTTCGGGCAGACGAACTATGGCTACACCTTC,CATSSTGFGQTNYGYTF
TRBJ2-7,NA,TRBV19,TRBD1,TGTGCCAGTAGAAGCCTAACAGGGGGTGGTGGCGAGCAGTACTTC,CASRSLTGGGGEQYF
TRBJ2-1,NA,TRBV14,NA,TGTGCCAGCAGCCCTCTCCGCCCCCTTGCGTTCTTC,CASSPLRPLAFF
TRBJ1-2,once,TRBV3-1/TRBV3-2,NA,TGTGCCAGCAGCCAAGTAGGGAGGAGCTACACCTTC,CASSQVGRSYTF
TRBJ2-2,NA,TRBV12-3/TRBV12-4,NA,TGTGCCAGCACCCAAGGTTTAACCGGGGAGCTGTTTTTT,CASTQGLTGELFF
TRBJ2-1,NA,TRBV5-6,TRBD2,TGTGCCAGCAGCTTCCCCATAGGACGGGGGGGCCCCCATGAGCAGTTCTTC,CASSFPIGRGGPHEQFF